This T cell receptor beta chain was observed in a study of CD8 T cells in ankylosing spondylitis. Study-wide points: Within matched ankylosing spondylitis synovial fluid, disease-linked clones were reportedly significantly enriched. A CD8+ phenotype characterized the disease-linked clones, which were relatively rare in peripheral blood.

This clonotype was detected ten times or more. As yet, its antigen is unknown. The V gene lost 6 bases and the J gene lost 5 bases, with 16 bases spanning the gap. The CDR3 is 14 residues long. Each CDR3 protein is one row after TCRdb ran MiXCR on the 5' RACE reads. The data show approximately 200,000 distinct CDR3 sequences, roughly 13% seen once. Sequenced: blood, either unsorted or a sorted T cell fraction (not recorded which). The chain couples TRBV12-3 or TRBV12-4 to TRBJ1-1, with TRBD1 as a possible D gene (6 bases). This TCR was recovered from a female donor with ankylosing spondylitis or in good health (not recorded which). Here the CDR3 reads CASRAGGAQTEAFF. CDR3 nucleotide sequence: TGTGCCAGCAGGGCCGGGGGGGCGCAAACTGAAGCTTTCTTT.